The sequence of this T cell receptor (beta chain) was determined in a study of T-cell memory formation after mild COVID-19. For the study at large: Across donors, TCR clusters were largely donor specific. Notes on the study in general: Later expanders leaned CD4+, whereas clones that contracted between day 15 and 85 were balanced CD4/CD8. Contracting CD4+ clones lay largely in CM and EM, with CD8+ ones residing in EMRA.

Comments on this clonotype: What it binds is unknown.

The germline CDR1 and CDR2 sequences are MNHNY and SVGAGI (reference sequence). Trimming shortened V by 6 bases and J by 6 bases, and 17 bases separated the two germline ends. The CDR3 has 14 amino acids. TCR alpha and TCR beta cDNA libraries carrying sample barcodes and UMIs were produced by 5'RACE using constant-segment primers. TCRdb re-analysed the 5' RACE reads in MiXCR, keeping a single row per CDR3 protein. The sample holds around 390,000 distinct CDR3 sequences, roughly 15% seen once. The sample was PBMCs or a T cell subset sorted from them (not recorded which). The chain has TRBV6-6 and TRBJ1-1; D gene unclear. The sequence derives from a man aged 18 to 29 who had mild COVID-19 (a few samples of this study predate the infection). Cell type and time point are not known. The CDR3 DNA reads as TGTGCCAGCAGCTCCGGCGTCTTTTCAGCTGAAGCTTTCTTT. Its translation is CASSSGVFSAEAFF.